This T cell receptor (beta chain) is drawn from a study of vaccination and CD4 T cells after COVID-19. For the study at large: Across the group, participants received two doses of either BNT162b2 or mRNA-1273 vaccine. From HCoV-229E, HCoV-OC43, HCoV-NL63 and SARS-CoV-2, overlapping spike peptides were used to stimulate the cells.

The assay that was used to sequence DNA from cultured CD4+ T cells was the Oncomine TCR Beta short-read assay. Researchers extracted genomic DNA from CD4+ T cells that had been cultured. TCRdb used MiXCR to reprocess the PCR reads, holding one entry per CDR3 protein. Of approximately 14,000 distinct CDR3 sequences listed, 25% to 30% are singletons. Of note for this clonotype: Its antigen is currently unknown.

The treatment was: roughly ten-day PBMC culture with coronavirus spike peptide pools or control peptides (ViraFEST assay). General observations from the study: The study found that a median around 86% of reactive clones in convalescent patients appeared only post-vaccination.

This clonotype originated in a human donor who had recovered from COVID-19. The sample was CD4+ T cells from blood, cultured in vitro.

This CDR3 is CASSLDRASHRYTF. Here the CDR3 DNA reads TGTGCCAGCAGCCTCGACCGGGCCAGTCACCGCTACACCTTC. The chain employs TRBV6-2 or TRBV6-3 and TRBJ1-2; D gene unclear. This CDR3 region has 14 residues. Trimming cost V 6 bases and J 9 bases, with 20 bases left between them. Germline V gene lookup returns CDR1 MNHEY and CDR2 SVGEGT.